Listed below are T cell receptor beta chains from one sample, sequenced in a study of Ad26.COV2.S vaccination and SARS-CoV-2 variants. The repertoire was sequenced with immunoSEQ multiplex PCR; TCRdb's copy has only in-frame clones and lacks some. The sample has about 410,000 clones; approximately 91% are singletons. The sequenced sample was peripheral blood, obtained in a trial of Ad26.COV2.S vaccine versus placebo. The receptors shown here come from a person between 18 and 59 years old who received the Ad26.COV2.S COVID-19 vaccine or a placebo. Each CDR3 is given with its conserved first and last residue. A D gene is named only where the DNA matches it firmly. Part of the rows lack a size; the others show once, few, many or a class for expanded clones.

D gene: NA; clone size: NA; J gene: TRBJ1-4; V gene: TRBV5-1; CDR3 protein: CASSLEGLGNEKLFF; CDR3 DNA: TGCGCCAGCAGCTTGGAGGGTTTGGGTAATGAAAAACTGTTTTTT
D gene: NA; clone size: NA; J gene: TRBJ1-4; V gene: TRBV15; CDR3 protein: CATSRGQGNEKLFF; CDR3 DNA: TGTGCCACCAGCAGAGGGCAGGGGAATGAAAAACTGTTTTTT
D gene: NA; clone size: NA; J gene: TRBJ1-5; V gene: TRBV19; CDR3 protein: CASSIAPRPGNQPQHF; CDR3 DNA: TGTGCCAGTAGTATTGCCCCCAGGCCGGGCAATCAGCCCCAGCATTTT
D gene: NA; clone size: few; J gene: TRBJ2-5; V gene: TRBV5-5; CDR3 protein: CASSLRTFQETQYF; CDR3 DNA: TGTGCCAGCAGCCTTCGGACGTTCCAAGAGACCCAGTACTTC
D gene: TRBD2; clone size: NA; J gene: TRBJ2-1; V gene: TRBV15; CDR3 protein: CATSGNRLAGEQFF; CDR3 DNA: TGTGCCACCAGCGGGAACCGACTAGCGGGTGAGCAGTTCTTC
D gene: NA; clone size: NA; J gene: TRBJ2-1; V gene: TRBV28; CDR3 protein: CASSLQAPDEQFF; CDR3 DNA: TGTGCCAGCAGTTTGCAGGCCCCAGATGAGCAGTTCTTC
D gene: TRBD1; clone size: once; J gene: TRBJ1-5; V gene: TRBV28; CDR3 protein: CASSGGGAGNQPQHF; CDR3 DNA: TGTGCCAGCAGTGGAGGGGGCGCAGGGAATCAGCCCCAGCATTTT
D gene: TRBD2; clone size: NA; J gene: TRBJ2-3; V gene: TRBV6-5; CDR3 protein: CASSYLSAGGSPQYF; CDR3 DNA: TGTGCCAGCAGTTATTTGTCAGCGGGAGGTTCCCCGCAGTATTTT
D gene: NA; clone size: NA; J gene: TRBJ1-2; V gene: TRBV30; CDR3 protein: CAWSVPGDNYGYTF; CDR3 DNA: TGTGCCTGGAGTGTACCAGGAGATAACTATGGCTACACCTTC
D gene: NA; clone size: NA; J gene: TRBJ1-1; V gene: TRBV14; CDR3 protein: CASSHRGLNTEAFF; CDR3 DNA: TGTGCCAGCAGCCATCGGGGGTTGAACACTGAAGCTTTCTTT
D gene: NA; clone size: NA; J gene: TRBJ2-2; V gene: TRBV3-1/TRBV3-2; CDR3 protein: CASSQGSPGELFF; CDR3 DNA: TGTGCCAGCAGCCAAGGATCTCCCGGGGAGCTGTTTTTT
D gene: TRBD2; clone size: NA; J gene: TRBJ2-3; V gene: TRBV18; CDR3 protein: CASSPGTSLDTQYF; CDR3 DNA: TGTGCCAGCTCACCCGGGACTAGCCTTGATACGCAGTATTTT
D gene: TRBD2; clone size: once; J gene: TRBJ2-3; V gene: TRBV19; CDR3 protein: CASSTILAGGADTQYF; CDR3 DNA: TGTGCCAGTAGTACCATCCTAGCGGGAGGGGCAGATACGCAGTATTTT
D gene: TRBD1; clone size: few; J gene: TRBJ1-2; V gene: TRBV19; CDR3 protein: CATPTGDYGYTF; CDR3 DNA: TGTGCCACCCCGACAGGGGACTATGGCTACACCTTC
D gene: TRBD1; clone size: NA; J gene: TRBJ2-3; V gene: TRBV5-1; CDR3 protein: CASSLDRATDTQYF; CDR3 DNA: TGCGCCAGCAGCTTAGACAGGGCTACAGATACGCAGTATTTT
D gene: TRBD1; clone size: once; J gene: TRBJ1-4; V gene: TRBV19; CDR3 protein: CASSTGQGAGEKLFF; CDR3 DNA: TGTGCCAGTAGTACGGGACAGGGGGCGGGTGAAAAACTGTTTTTT
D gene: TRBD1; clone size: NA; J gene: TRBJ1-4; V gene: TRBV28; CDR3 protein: CASSLSPGTVNEKLFF; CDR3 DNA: TGTGCCAGCAGTTTATCCCCCGGGACAGTAAATGAAAAACTGTTTTTT
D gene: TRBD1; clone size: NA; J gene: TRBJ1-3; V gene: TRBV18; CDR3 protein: CASSQWTGGLFSGNTIYF; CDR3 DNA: TGTGCCAGCTCACAGTGGACAGGGGGCCTCTTCTCTGGAAACACCATATATTTT
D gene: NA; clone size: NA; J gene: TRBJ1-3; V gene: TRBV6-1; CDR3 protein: CASSEAMGPGPGNTIYF; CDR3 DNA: TGTGCCAGCAGTGAAGCTATGGGCCCGGGACCTGGAAACACCATATATTTT
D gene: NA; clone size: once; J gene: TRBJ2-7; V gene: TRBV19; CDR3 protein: CASSIGYEQYF; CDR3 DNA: TGTGCCAGTAGTATAGGCTACGAGCAGTACTTC
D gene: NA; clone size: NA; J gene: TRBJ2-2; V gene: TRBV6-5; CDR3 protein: CASSYYTGSGELFF; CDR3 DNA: TGTGCCAGCAGTTATTACACAGGAAGCGGGGAGCTGTTTTTT
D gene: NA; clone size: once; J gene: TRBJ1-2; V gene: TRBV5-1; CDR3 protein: CASSPTGQLSYGYTF; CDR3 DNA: TGCGCCAGCAGCCCGACCGGACAGCTGTCCTATGGCTACACCTTC
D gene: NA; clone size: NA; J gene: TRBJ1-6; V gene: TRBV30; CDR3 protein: CACYRQAEGSPLHF; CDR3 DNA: TGTGCCTGTTATAGACAGGCGGAAGGCTCACCCCTCCACTTT
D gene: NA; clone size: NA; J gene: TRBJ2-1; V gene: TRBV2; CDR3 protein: CASSAPGLGHNEQFF; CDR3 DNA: TGTGCCAGCAGTGCCCCAGGGTTGGGACACAATGAGCAGTTCTTC
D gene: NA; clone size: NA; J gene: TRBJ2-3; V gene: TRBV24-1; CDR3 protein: CATGGGTEYTDTQYF; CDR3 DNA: TGTGCCACCGGCGGCGGGACAGAGTACACAGATACGCAGTATTTT
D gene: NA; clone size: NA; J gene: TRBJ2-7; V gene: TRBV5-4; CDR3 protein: CASSGGDSYEQYF; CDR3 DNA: TGTGCCAGCAGCGGCGGGGACAGCTACGAGCAGTACTTC
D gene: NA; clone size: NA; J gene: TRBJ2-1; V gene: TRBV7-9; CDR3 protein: CASSLGEAEQFF; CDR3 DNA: TGTGCCAGCAGCTTGGGGGAGGCTGAGCAGTTCTTC
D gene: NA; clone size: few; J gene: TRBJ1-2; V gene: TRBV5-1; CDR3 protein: CASSGGDGGGYGYTF; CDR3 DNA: TGCGCCAGCAGCGGAGGGGACGGCGGGGGATATGGCTACACCTTC
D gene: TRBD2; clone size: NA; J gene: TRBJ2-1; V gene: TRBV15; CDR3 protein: CATSKAPGGSGSYEQFF; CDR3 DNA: TGTGCCACCAGCAAGGCCCCCGGGGGCAGCGGGAGCTATGAGCAGTTCTTC
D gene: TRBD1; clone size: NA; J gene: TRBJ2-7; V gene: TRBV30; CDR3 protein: CAYNQGVAYEQYF; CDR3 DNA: TGTGCCTACAATCAGGGGGTGGCCTACGAGCAGTACTTC
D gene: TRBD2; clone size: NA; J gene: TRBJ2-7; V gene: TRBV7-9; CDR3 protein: CASSRGAGGPYEQYF; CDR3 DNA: TGTGCCAGCAGCCGAGGGGCGGGAGGGCCCTACGAGCAGTACTTC
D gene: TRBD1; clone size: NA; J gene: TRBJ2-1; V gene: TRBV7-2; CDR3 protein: CASSSRDRERSRQFF; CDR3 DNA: TGTGCCAGCAGCTCCAGGGACAGGGAACGAAGTAGGCAGTTCTTC
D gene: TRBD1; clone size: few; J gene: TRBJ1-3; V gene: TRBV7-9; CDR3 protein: CASSGTASGNTIYF; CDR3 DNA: TGTGCCAGCAGCGGGACAGCCTCTGGAAACACCATATATTTT
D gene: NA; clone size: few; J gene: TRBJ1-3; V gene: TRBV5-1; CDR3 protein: CASSEGHRYSGNTIYF; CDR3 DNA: TGCGCCAGCAGCGAGGGACATCGATACTCTGGAAACACCATATATTTT
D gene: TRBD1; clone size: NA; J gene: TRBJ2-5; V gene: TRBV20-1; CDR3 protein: CSASPQGAGETQYF; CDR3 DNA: TGCAGTGCTAGTCCTCAGGGGGCCGGGGAGACCCAGTACTTC
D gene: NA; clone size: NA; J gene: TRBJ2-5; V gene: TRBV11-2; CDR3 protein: CASSLAPGSGGTQYF; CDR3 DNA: TGTGCCAGCAGCTTAGCGCCGGGGTCCGGGGGGACCCAGTACTTC
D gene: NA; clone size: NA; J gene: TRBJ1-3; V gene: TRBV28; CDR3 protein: CASRDSESGNTIYF; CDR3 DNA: TGTGCCAGCAGGGACAGCGAGTCGGGAAACACCATATATTTT
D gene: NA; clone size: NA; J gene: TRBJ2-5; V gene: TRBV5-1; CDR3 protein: CASSLGGGVETQYF; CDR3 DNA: TGCGCCAGCAGTCTGGGAGGGGGCGTGGAGACCCAGTACTTC
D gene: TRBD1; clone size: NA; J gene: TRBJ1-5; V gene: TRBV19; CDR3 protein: CASSRDRGQWGNQPQHF; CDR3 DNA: TGTGCCAGTAGTAGGGACAGGGGGCAATGGGGCAATCAGCCCCAGCATTTT
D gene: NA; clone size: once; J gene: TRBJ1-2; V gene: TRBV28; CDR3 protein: CASSPPDGNYGYTF; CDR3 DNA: TGTGCCAGCAGTCCGCCCGACGGTAACTATGGCTACACCTTC
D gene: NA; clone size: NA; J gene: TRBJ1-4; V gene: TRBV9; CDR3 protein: CASSGATGSNEKLFF; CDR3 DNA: TGTGCCAGCAGCGGCGCGACAGGATCTAATGAAAAACTGTTTTTT
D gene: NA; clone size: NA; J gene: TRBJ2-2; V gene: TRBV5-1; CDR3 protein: CASSPQPGSTGELFF; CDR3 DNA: TGCGCCAGCAGCCCCCAACCGGGGTCCACCGGGGAGCTGTTTTTT
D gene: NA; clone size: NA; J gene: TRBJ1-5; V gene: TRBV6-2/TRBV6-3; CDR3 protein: CASSYPYRADQPQHF; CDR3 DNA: TGTGCCAGCAGTTACCCCTACAGGGCGGATCAGCCCCAGCATTTT
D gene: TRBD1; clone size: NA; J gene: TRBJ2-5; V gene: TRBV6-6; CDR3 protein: CASSYGTGGQETQYF; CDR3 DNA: TGTGCCAGCAGTTATGGGACAGGGGGACAAGAGACCCAGTACTTC
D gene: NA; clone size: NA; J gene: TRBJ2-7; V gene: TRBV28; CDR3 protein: CASSLLGLEQYF; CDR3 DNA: TGTGCCAGCAGTTTACTAGGGCTCGAGCAGTACTTC
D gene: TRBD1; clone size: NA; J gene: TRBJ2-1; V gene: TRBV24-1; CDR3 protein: CATSDLGTANNEQFF; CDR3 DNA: TGTGCCACCAGTGACCTTGGGACAGCTAACAATGAGCAGTTCTTC
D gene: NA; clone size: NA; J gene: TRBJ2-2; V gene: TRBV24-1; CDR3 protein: CATRGAGTGELFF; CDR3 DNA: TGTGCCACCAGGGGGGCAGGGACCGGGGAGCTGTTTTTT
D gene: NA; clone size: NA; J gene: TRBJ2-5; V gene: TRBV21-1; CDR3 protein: CASSKGLAGARETQYF; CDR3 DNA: TGTGCCAGCAGCAAGGGACTAGCGGGAGCCCGGGAGACCCAGTACTTC
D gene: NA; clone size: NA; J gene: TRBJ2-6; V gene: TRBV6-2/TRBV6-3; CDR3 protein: CASSLLGGSGANVLTF; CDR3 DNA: TGTGCCAGCAGTCTCCTCGGAGGCTCTGGGGCCAACGTCCTGACTTTC
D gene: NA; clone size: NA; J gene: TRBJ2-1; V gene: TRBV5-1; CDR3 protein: CASSLAGASYNEQFF; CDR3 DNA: TGCGCCAGCAGCTTGGCAGGGGCCTCCTACAATGAGCAGTTCTTC
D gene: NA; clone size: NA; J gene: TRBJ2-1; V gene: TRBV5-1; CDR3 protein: CASSAGQITYNEQFF; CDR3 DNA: TGCGCCAGCAGCGCGGGACAGATAACCTACAATGAGCAGTTCTTC
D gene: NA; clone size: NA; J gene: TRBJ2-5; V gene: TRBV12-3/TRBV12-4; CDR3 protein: CASSLNRGETQYF; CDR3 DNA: TGTGCCAGCAGTTTGAATCGGGGGGAGACCCAGTACTTC